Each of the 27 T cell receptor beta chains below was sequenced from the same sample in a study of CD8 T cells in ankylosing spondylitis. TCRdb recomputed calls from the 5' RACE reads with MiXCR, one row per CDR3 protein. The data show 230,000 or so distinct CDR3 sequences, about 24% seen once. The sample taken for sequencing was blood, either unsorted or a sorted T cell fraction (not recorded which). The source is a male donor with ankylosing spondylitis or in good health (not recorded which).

DNA for the CDR3: TGCAGTGCGAACAGGGATCCCTACGAGCAGTACTTC. This encodes CSANRDPYEQYF. This chain connects TRBV20-1 to TRBJ2-7; perhaps TRBD1 as D (6 bases). The CDR3 has 12 amino acids. Germline V gene data show CDR1 as DFQATT and CDR2 as SNEGSKA (reference sequence). V was trimmed by 6 bases and J by 2 bases, leaving 11 bases between them.

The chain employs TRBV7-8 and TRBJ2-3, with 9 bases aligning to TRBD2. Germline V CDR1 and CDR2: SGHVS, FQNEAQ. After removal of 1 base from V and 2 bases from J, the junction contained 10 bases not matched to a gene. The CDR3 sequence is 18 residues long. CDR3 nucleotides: TGTGCCAGCAGCTTAGACGCTGGCGGGGGGGCCAACACAGATACGCAGTATTTT. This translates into CASSLDAGGGANTDTQYF.

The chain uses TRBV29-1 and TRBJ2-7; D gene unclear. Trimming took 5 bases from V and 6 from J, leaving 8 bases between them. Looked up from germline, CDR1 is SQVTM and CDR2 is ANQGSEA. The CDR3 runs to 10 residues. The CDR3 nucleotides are TGCAGCGTTCGTCAGAGCGAGCAGTACTTC. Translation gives CSVRQSEQYF.

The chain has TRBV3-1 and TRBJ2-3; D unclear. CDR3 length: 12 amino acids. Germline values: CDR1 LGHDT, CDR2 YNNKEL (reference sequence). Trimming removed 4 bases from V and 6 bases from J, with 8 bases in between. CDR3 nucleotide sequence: TGTGCCAGCAGCCGGGCGGCGGATACGCAGTATTTT. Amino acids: CASSRAADTQYF.

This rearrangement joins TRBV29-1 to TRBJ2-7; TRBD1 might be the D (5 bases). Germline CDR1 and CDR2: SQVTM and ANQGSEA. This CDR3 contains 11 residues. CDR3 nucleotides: TGCACCGTAGGTAGGGGTGTCGAGCAGTACTTC. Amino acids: CTVGRGVEQYF.

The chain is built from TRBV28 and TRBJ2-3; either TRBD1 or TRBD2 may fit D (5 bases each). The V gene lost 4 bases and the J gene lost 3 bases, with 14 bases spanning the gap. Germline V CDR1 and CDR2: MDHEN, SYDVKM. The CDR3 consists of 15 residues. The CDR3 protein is CASSYDSEGTDTQYF. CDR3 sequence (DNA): TGTGCCAGCAGTTACGACAGTGAGGGAACAGATACGCAGTATTTT.

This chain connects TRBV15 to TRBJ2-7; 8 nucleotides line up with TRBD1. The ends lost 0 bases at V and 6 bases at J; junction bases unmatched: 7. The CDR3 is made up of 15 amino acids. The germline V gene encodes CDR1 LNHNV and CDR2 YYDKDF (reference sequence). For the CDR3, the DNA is TGTGCCACCAGCAGAGATAAGGACAGGGTTTCCGAGCAGTACTTC. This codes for CATSRDKDRVSEQYF. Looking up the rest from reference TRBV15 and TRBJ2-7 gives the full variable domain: DAMVIQNPRYQVTQFGKPVTLSCSQTLNHNVMYWYQQKSSQAPKLLFHYYDKDFNNEADTPDNFQSRRPNTSFCFLDIRSPGLGDTAMYLCATSRDKDRVSEQYFGPGTRLTVT.

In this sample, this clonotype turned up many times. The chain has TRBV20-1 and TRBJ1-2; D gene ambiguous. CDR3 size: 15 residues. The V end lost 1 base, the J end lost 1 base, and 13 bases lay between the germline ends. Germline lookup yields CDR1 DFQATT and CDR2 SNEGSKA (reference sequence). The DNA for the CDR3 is TGCAGTGCTAGAGCCACCCCTGAGATTAACTATGGCTACACCTTC. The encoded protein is CSARATPEINYGYTF.

In DNA, the CDR3 is TGCAGTGCCCAGAGAGCTAGCGGCGAGACCCAGTACTTC. Translation gives CSAQRASGETQYF. The gene calls are TRBV20-1 and TRBJ2-5; 7 bases map to TRBD2. Germline V gives CDR1 DFQATT, CDR2 SNEGSKA (reference sequence). The CDR3 is made up of 13 amino acids. Losses at the gene ends were 6 bases for V and 5 bases for J; bases not matched to a gene: 9.

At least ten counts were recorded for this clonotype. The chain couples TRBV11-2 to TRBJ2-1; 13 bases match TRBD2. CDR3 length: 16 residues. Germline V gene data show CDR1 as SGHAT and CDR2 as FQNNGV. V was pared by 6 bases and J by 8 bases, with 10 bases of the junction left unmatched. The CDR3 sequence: CASSKLAGGLLHEQFF. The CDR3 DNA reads TGTGCCAGCAGTAAACTAGCGGGGGGGCTACTCCATGAGCAGTTCTTC.

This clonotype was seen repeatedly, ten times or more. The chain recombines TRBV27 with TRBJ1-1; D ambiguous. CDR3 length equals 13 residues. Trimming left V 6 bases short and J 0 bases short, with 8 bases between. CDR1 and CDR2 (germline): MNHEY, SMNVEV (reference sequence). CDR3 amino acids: CASSPRMNTEAFF. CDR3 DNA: TGTGCCAGCAGCCCCAGAATGAACACTGAAGCTTTCTTT.

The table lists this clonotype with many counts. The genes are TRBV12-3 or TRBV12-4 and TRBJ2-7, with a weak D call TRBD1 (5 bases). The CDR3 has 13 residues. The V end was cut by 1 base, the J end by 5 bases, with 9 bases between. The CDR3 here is CASSLVVDNEQYF. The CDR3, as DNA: TGTGCCAGCAGTTTAGTGGTGGACAACGAGCAGTACTTC.

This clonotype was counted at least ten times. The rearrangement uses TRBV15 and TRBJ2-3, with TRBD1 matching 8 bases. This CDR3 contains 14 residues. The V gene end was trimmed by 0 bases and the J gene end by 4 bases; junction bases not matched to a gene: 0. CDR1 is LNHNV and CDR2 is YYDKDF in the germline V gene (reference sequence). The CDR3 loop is CATSRDRGPDTQYF. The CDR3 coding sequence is TGTGCCACCAGCAGAGACAGGGGGCCAGATACGCAGTATTTT.

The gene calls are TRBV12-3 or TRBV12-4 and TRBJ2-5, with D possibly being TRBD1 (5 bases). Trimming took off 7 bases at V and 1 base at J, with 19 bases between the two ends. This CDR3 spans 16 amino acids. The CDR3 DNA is TGTGCCAGCACCCCGAGGCAGGACAATCCCCAAGAGACCCAGTACTTC. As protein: CASTPRQDNPQETQYF.

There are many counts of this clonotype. CDR3 coding DNA: TGCGCCAGCAGCCAAATTAACTTAGTCTCCTACAATGAGCAGTTCTTC. Translated: CASSQINLVSYNEQFF. This sequence joins TRBV4-1 and TRBJ2-1; D not resolved. In germline, CDR1 is MGHRA, CDR2 YSYEKL. The CDR3 runs 16 residues. With 2 bases removed from V and 0 bases from J, the gap between germline ends came to 11 bases.

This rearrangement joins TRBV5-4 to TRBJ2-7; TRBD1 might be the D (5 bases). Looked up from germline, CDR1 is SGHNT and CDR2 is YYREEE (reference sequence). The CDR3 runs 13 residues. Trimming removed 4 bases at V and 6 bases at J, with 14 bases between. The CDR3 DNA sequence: TGTGCCAGCAGCCCCCTCCCAGGGTTCGAGCAGTACTTC. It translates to CASSPLPGFEQYF.

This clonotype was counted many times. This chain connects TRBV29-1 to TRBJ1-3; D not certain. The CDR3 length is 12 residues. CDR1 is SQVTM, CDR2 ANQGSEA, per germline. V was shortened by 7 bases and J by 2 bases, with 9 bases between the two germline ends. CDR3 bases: TGCAGCGGCCGGGTAACTGGAAACACCATATATTTT. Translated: CSGRVTGNTIYF.

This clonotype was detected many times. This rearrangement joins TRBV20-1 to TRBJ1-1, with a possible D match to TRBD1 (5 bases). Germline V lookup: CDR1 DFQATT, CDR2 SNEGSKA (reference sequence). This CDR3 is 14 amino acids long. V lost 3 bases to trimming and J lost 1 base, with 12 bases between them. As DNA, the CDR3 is TGCAGTGCTAGGATCAGGGCCTCGAACACTGAAGCTTTCTTT. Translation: CSARIRASNTEAFF.

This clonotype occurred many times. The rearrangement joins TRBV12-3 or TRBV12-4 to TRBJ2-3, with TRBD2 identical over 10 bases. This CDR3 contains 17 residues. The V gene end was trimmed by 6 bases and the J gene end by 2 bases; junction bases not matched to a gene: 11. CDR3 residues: CASSRSGGGLFTDTQYF. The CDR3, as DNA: TGTGCCAGCAGCCGAAGCGGGGGGGGCTTATTCACAGATACGCAGTATTTT.

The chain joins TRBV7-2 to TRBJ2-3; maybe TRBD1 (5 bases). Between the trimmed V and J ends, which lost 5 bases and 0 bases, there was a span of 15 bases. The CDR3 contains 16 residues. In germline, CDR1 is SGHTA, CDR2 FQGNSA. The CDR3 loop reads CASSLPWGSSTDTQYF. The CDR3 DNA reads TGTGCCAGCAGCCTCCCCTGGGGCTCTAGCACAGATACGCAGTATTTT.

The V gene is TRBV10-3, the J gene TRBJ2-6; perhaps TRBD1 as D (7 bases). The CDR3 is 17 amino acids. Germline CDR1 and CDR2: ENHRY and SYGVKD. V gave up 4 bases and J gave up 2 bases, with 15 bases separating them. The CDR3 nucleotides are TGTGCCATCAGTGTATCAGGGGGAGGACCTGGGGCCAACGTCCTGACTTTC. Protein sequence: CAISVSGGGPGANVLTF.

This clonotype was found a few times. CDR3 nucleotide sequence: TGTGCCAGCAGTTACTCGTTACAGGGAGAACCCCTCCACTTT. Protein product: CASSYSLQGEPLHF. The chain links TRBV6-6 to TRBJ1-6, with a weak D call TRBD1 (6 bases). Germline lookup yields CDR1 MNHNY and CDR2 SVGAGI (reference sequence). V was shortened by 0 bases and J by 12 bases, with 12 bases between the two germline ends. This CDR3 comprises 14 residues.

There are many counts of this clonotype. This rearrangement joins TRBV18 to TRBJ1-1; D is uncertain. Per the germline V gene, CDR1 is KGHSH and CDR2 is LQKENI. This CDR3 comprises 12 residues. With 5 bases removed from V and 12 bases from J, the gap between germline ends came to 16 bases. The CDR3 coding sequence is TGTGCCAGCTCATCCGCCCAGGCCGAATCTTTCTTT. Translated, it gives CASSSAQAESFF.

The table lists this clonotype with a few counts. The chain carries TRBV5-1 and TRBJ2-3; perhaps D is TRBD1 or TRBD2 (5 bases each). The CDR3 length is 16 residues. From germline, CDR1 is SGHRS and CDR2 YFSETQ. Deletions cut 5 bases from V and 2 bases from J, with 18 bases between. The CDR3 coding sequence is TGCGCCAGCAGGGGGGACGTTATCAACCCCACAGATACGCAGTATTTT. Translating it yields CASRGDVINPTDTQYF.

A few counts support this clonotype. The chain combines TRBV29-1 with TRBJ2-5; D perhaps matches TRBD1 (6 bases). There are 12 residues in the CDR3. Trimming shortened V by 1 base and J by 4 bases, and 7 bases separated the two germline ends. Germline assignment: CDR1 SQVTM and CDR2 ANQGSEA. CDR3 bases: TGCAGCGTTGAAGGACAGGTAGAGACCCAGTACTTC. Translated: CSVEGQVETQYF.

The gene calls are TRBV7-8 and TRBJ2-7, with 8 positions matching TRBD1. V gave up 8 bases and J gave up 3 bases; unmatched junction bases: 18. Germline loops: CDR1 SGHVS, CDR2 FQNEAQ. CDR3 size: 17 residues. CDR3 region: CASCPGQAISGCYEQYF. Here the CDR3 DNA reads TGTGCCAGCTGCCCGGGACAGGCTATCTCGGGTTGCTACGAGCAGTACTTC.

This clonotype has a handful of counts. CDR3 sequence: CASTSSLASSTDTQYF. In DNA form, the CDR3 reads TGTGCCAGCACCTCCTCCCTAGCGTCCTCCACAGATACGCAGTATTTT. The chain uses TRBV4-2 and TRBJ2-3; maybe TRBD2 (6 bases). The CDR3 covers 16 residues. Germline CDR1 is LGHNA and CDR2 is YNFKEQ. V was trimmed by 7 bases and J by 2 bases, leaving 19 bases between them.